Included here is one TCR beta chain sequence, with context. CD4+ cells yielded CD45RA+ naive and CD45RA-negative memory subsets. The assay was immunoSEQ multiplex PCR, and TCRdb's table has in-frame clones only and misses some. The sample includes some 2,000,000 clones, approximately 96% of them seen just once. V shed 1 base, J shed 2 bases, and the junction held 2 bases outside the gene matches. Germline V lookup: CDR1 SGHTA, CDR2 FQGNSA. This CDR3 contains 15 residues. This specimen belongs to a study of shared clonotypes between healthy human individuals. The overall study: Donors consisted of two women and three men between 18 and 49.

The clonotype was recovered from a man between 18 and 35 years old in good health. What was sequenced was naive CD4+ T cells sorted from blood. This sample's subset: CD45RA+ positively selected. The J gene is TRBJ2-1, the V gene TRBV7-2, with TRBD2 matching over 7 bases. For the CDR3, the DNA is TGTGCCAGCAGCTTAGAACGGGGGGCCTACAATGAGCAGTTCTTC. Its protein product is CASSLERGAYNEQFF.